This note documents a single T cell receptor (beta chain) sequence. This clonotype turned up a few times. Its antigen is currently not known. No much larger clonotype is one base removed from it; base qualities were not supplied. Libraries were built with RT-PCR. The sequencer was an Illumina HiSeq 2500. TCRdb reanalyzed the raw reads on its own, using fastp at Q25 for trimming and MiXCR for clone calling, and kept in-frame beta chains. Here each entry gathers all rows of one CDR3 protein and keeps the most common genes and DNA. The sample table records 600,000 to 700,000 distinct CDR3 sequences; around 15% of these occur just once. Jointly, the top ten make up roughly 7.2% of the sample. The data were taken from a study of response to subunit inactivated influenza vaccine (dated by TCRdb to between 2018 and 2020). Describing the broader study: Deep quantitative profiling of the T cell receptor repertoire was used in the study to follow responses to a trivalent subunit inactivated influenza vaccine.

The study at large found these results: It was suggested by the authors that each seasonal influenza vaccination may recruit only a limited number of new T cells.

The sequence was obtained from a man aged 45-65 years who received an inactivated influenza vaccine. Donor details come from another sample of the same person, matched by shared clones. Specimen: PBMCs from blood, collected 14 days before vaccination.

The bases are TGCAGCGCTTCAGATACGCAGTATTTT. This gives the protein CSASDTQYF. The rearrangement combines TRBV29-1 with TRBJ2-3; the D gene assignment is ambiguous. CDR1 and CDR2 were assigned from the germline V gene as SQVTM and ANQGSEA. Inclusive of the bounding cysteine and phenylalanine, the CDR3 is 9 residues long. CDR3 DNA only is kept here, 27 bases in frame from base 1. V is clipped by 7 bases and J by 4 bases, and the sequence between their germline boundaries is 3 bases long.